This T cell receptor (beta chain) comes out of a study of blood T cell repertoires in COVID-19. The wider study: Samples came from the United States, Italy and Spain, spanning acute and convalescent COVID-19. In each case, the material was cDNA or gDNA derived from T cells, B-cell-depleted T cells, or PBMCs.

Per the study methods: Nucleated cell counts were estimated from reference gene primer amplification. The method was immunoSEQ multiplex PCR; TCRdb's version includes in-frame clones alone and lacks a portion of them. The D gene and trimming were derived from the DNA, and the V and J assignments and clone size from that table. Among about 53,000 clones listed, approximately 80% were seen once. Trimming cost V 0 bases and J 5 bases, with 11 bases left between them. The germline V gene has CDR1 SGHRS and CDR2 YFSETQ. The CDR3 has 14 residues. This chain connects TRBV5-1 to TRBJ1-1; TRBD1 is a possible D gene (6 bases). The TCR sequence derives from a man between 65 and 85 years old with active or convalescent COVID-19. The source material was peripheral blood. DNA for the CDR3: TGCGCCAGCAGCTTGGGGGCAGGGGTGACTGAAGCTTTCTTT. Protein: CASSLGAGVTEAFF. The full variable domain, its missing parts supplied by reference TRBV5-1 and TRBJ1-1, is KAGVTQTPRYLIKTRGQQVTLSCSPISGHRSVSWYQQTPGQGLQFLFEYFSETQRNKGNFPGRFSGRQFSNSRSEMNVSTLELGDSALYLCASSLGAGVTEAFFGQGTRLTVV.